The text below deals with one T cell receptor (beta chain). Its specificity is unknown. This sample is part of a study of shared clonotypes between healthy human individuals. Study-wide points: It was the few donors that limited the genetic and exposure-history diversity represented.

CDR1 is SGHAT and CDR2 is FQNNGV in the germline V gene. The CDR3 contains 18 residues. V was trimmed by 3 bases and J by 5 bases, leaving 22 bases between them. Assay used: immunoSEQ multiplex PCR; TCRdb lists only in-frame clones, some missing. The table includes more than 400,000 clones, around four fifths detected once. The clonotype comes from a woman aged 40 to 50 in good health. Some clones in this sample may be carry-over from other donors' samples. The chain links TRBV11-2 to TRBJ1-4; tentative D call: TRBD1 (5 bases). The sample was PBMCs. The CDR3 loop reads CASSLHGATGPKNEKLFF. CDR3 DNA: TGTGCCAGCAGCTTGCACGGGGCCACCGGGCCAAAAAATGAAAAACTGTTTTTT.